This entry features one T cell receptor (beta chain) sequence. V was clipped by 5 bases and J by 0 bases; unmatched bases: 5. Germline-derived CDR1 and CDR2 are SGHTA and FQGNSA. This CDR3 region has 15 residues. This specimen comes from a study of blood T cell repertoires in COVID-19. Background on the study: In each case, the material was cDNA or gDNA derived from T cells, B-cell-depleted T cells, or PBMCs.

Profiling relied on immunoSEQ multiplex PCR, and the TCRdb table lists in-frame clones only, not all of them. The repertoire includes 200,000 to 250,000 clones, around nine tenths of them detected once, and 2.7% sits in the top ten. The TCR sequence derives from a woman in her sixties or seventies with acute or convalescent COVID-19. This chain connects TRBV7-2 to TRBJ2-3; TRBD2 matches at 7 bases. The sequenced sample consisted of peripheral blood. This CDR3 is CASSRSGISTDTQYF. The CDR3 DNA reads TGTGCCAGCAGCCGGAGCGGGATTAGCACAGATACGCAGTATTTT.